This T cell receptor (beta chain) appears in the sequencing data of a study of shared clonotypes between healthy human individuals. Study background: Three CD4 naive, three CD4 memory, two CD8 naive and one CD8 memory plate were used per donor. Broader study findings: Clonotypes shared by all four donors outscored non-shared clonotypes in generation probability. The naive CD4 repertoires of a handful of donors were compared, and around 5% of clonotypes were shared.

The study enrolled healthy HIV-negative adults without recent acute infections or vaccinations as donors. The V gene's germline CDR1 is SGHDN and CDR2 FVKESK. The CDR3 has 16 residues. Trimming took off 4 bases at V and 0 bases at J, with 10 bases between the two ends. Repertoires were generated with immunoSEQ multiplex PCR, while TCRdb's copy carries only in-frame clones and drops some. This table holds nearly 1 million clones, more than 75% found once. With regard to this clone: Its antigen is as yet unknown.

The chain joins TRBV14 to TRBJ2-6, with D maybe TRBD1 (5 bases). The specimen was memory CD4+ T cells sorted from blood. Subset defined: CD45RA-negative fraction. The clonotype originates from a man between 18 and 35 years old in good health. In nucleotides, the CDR3 is TGTGCCAGCAGCCGGGGCTTGACCTCTGGGGCCAACGTCCTGACTTTC. Amino acids: CASSRGLTSGANVLTF.